The next 28 T cell receptor beta chains were all read from a single sample in a study of T cell responses to AZD1222 COVID-19 vaccine. Only in-frame clones appear in the TCRdb table, and some are missing; sequencing was by immunoSEQ multiplex PCR. The sample has 150,000 to 180,000 clones, 80% to 90% seen once; the top ten hold about 8.9%. The source was peripheral blood, collected 28 days after the second AZD1222 dose. The receptors here all came from an adult who received the AZD1222 COVID-19 vaccine.

The chain combines TRBV11-2 with TRBJ2-7; TRBD2 agrees at 7 bases. Germline V CDR1 and CDR2: SGHAT, FQNNGV. The CDR3 extends over 16 amino acids. With 5 bases clipped from V and 0 bases from J, the junction kept 10 bases outside the gene matches. The CDR3 loop reads CASSITLAVSSYEQYF. The CDR3 DNA reads TGTGCCAGCAGCATCACTCTAGCGGTAAGCTCCTACGAGCAGTACTTC.

The chain joins TRBV28 to TRBJ2-2, with 7 bases fitting TRBD1. J was trimmed by 0 bases and V by 6 bases; bases with no gene match: 7. Germline values: CDR1 MDHEN, CDR2 SYDVKM. This CDR3 is 16 amino acids long. CDR3 protein: CASRSAGTANTGELFF. The DNA for the CDR3 is TGTGCCAGCAGGAGCGCCGGGACAGCGAACACCGGGGAGCTGTTTTTT.

The chain recombines TRBV3-1 (or the pseudogene TRBV3-2) with TRBJ2-7, with TRBD2 as a possible D gene (5 bases). The V end was cut by 1 base, the J end by 7 bases, with 17 bases between. CDR3 size: 15 residues. CDR1 and CDR2 from the germline V gene are LGHDT and YNNKEL (reference sequence). The CDR3 loop reads CASSQVGLEGWEQYF. The CDR3 DNA sequence: TGTGCCAGCAGCCAAGTAGGACTCGAGGGCTGGGAGCAGTACTTC.

The chain's CDR3 is CASSPTAEELFF. CDR3 DNA: TGTGCCAGCTCACCTACAGCCGAGGAGCTGTTTTTT. J is TRBJ2-2 and V is TRBV18; D call uncertain. The germline V gene encodes CDR1 KGHSH and CDR2 LQKENI. The CDR3 is made up of 12 amino acids. V dropped 3 bases and J dropped 10 bases, with 9 bases sitting between them.

The chain uses TRBV5-1 and TRBJ2-7; the D gene is possibly TRBD2 (5 bases). Germline V gene lookup returns CDR1 SGHRS and CDR2 YFSETQ. The CDR3 is 13 residues long. Trimming left V 3 bases short and J 6 bases short, with 13 bases between. In DNA form, the CDR3 reads TGCGCCAGCAGCTCCCCGATGGGGAGCGAGCAGTACTTC. It encodes CASSSPMGSEQYF.

This chain joins TRBV7-3 and TRBJ2-3, with TRBD1 matching over 8 bases. The CDR3 consists of 15 residues. Germline values: CDR1 SGHTA, CDR2 FQGTGA. With V trimmed by 3 bases and J by 5 bases, 7 bases remained unmatched. The CDR3 reads CASSFSGGSQDTQYF. CDR3 in DNA: TGTGCCAGCAGCTTCTCAGGGGGCAGTCAAGATACGCAGTATTTT.

This chain uses TRBV28 with TRBJ2-7, with D maybe TRBD2 (7 bases). The germline V gene encodes CDR1 MDHEN and CDR2 SYDVKM. Trimming pared 3 bases from V and 0 bases from J, leaving 15 bases between. The CDR3 sequence is 16 residues long. CDR3 loop: CASSFGGAGNSYEQYF. CDR3 in DNA: TGTGCCAGCAGTTTTGGGGGGGCGGGGAACTCCTACGAGCAGTACTTC.

The chain couples TRBV5-4 to TRBJ2-7; a possible D gene is TRBD1 (6 bases). CDR3 length equals 16 residues. CDR1 and CDR2 (germline): SGHNT, YYREEE (reference sequence). Trimming removed 4 bases at V and 5 bases at J, with 22 bases between. This chain's CDR3 is CASSPQVLGGSHEQYF. The CDR3 nucleotides read TGTGCCAGCAGCCCCCAAGTCCTAGGGGGTTCCCACGAGCAGTACTTC.

The J gene is TRBJ2-1, the V gene TRBV7-2; D is possibly TRBD1 or TRBD2 (5 bases each). This CDR3 has 15 amino acids. Germline V lookup: CDR1 SGHTA, CDR2 FQGNSA. V was cut by 0 bases and J by 4 bases, with 10 bases left in between. The CDR3 coding sequence is TGTGCCAGCAGCTTAGCTCAGGGCGGGTACAATGAGCAGTTCTTC. Its protein product is CASSLAQGGYNEQFF.

The CDR3 sequence is CASSLEQGEDYTF. The CDR3 DNA reads as TGTGCCAGCAGCTTAGAACAGGGAGAAGACTACACCTTC. The V and J genes are TRBV11-2 and TRBJ1-2, with a possible D match to TRBD1 (6 bases). V was clipped by 0 bases and J by 10 bases, with 12 bases between them. The CDR3 loop spans 13 amino acids. Germline CDR1 SGHAT, CDR2 FQNNGV.

The chain joins TRBV15 to TRBJ2-1; D not resolved. The germline V and J ends were trimmed by 0 bases and 9 bases, with 9 bases remaining between them. CDR1 and CDR2 (germline): LNHNV, YYDKDF (reference sequence). The CDR3 runs to 13 residues. CDR3 residues: CATSRDRTGEQFF. The DNA of the CDR3 is TGTGCCACCAGCAGAGATCGAACGGGTGAGCAGTTCTTC.

The chain uses TRBV20-1 and TRBJ2-1; D may be TRBD2 (5 bases). The V gene lost 7 bases and the J gene lost 9 bases, with 13 bases spanning the gap. The length of the CDR3 is 11 residues. Germline-derived CDR1 and CDR2 are DFQATT and SNEGSKA (reference sequence). The CDR3 sequence is CSGEVGSEQFF. The CDR3 region has the DNA TGCAGTGGCGAGGTTGGGAGTGAGCAGTTCTTC.

The V gene is TRBV15, the J gene TRBJ1-2, with 7 bases identical to TRBD1. J was trimmed by 7 bases and V by 4 bases; bases with no gene match: 9. CDR1 LNHNV and CDR2 YYDKDF come from the germline V gene (reference sequence). The CDR3 has 14 amino acids. The CDR3 DNA sequence: TGTGCCACCAGCACCGACAGGGACAGACGTGGCTACACCTTC. This encodes CATSTDRDRRGYTF. The variable domain in full, with the rest retrieved from reference TRBV15 and TRBJ1-2, is DAMVIQNPRYQVTQFGKPVTLSCSQTLNHNVMYWYQQKSSQAPKLLFHYYDKDFNNEADTPDNFQSRRPNTSFCFLDIRSPGLGDTAMYLCATSTDRDRRGYTFGSGTRLTVV.

The gene calls are TRBV18 and TRBJ1-2; 7 bases align to TRBD1. Trimming took 6 bases from V and 4 from J; bases not matched to a gene: 8. The CDR3 is 14 residues long. Germline values: CDR1 KGHSH, CDR2 LQKENI. For the CDR3, the DNA is TGTGCCAGCTCCCCCTCGACAGGGAGCTATGGCTACACCTTC. Encoded protein: CASSPSTGSYGYTF.

The chain links TRBV4-3 to TRBJ1-1, with 10 bases identical to TRBD1. In germline, CDR1 is LGHNA, CDR2 YSLEER. The J segment lost 3 bases and the V segment lost 1 base, leaving 14 bases of the junction unmatched. CDR3 length: 19 amino acids. CDR3 loop: CASSQALPRQGALDTEAFF. Here the CDR3 DNA reads TGCGCCAGCAGCCAAGCTCTCCCTAGACAGGGGGCTTTAGACACTGAAGCTTTCTTT.

The chain carries TRBV3-1 (or the pseudogene TRBV3-2) and TRBJ2-7, with 8 bases fitting TRBD1. The CDR3 sequence is 16 residues long. V shed 4 bases and J 0 bases; nucleotides not matched to a gene: 8. Per germline, CDR1 LGHDT and CDR2 YNNKEL (reference sequence). The CDR3 sequence is CASSRGQGGTSYEQYF. The CDR3 DNA reads TGTGCCAGCAGCCGAGGACAGGGCGGCACCTCCTACGAGCAGTACTTC.

The chain is built from TRBV6-6 and TRBJ1-1, with D possibly TRBD1 on 5 matching bases. Germline lookup yields CDR1 MNHNY and CDR2 SVGAGI (reference sequence). V shed 0 bases and J shed 1 base, with 9 bases lying between them. The CDR3 is 15 amino acids. CDR3 amino acids: CASSYSRTKNTEAFF. The CDR3 DNA reads TGTGCCAGCAGTTACTCCCGGACAAAGAACACTGAAGCTTTCTTT.

The chain carries TRBV9 and TRBJ2-1; a weak D match, TRBD1 (6 bases). Germline V gives CDR1 SGDLS, CDR2 YYNGEE. Trimming removed 4 bases at V and 8 bases at J, with 10 bases between. The CDR3 spans 12 residues. CDR3 sequence reads: CASSPTGHEQFF. The DNA for the CDR3 is TGTGCCAGCAGCCCCACAGGGCATGAGCAGTTCTTC. Supplemented by reference TRBV9 and TRBJ2-1, the full variable domain reads DSGVTQTPKHLITATGQRVTLRCSPRSGDLSVYWYQQSLDQGLQFLIQYYNGEERAKGNILERFSAQQFPDLHSELNLSSLELGDSALYFCASSPTGHEQFFGPGTRLTVL.

The V and J genes are TRBV6-2 or TRBV6-3 and TRBJ1-2; 9 nucleotides agree with TRBD1. The CDR3 contains 17 residues. Trimming cost V 6 bases and J 4 bases; bases outside gene matches: 15. Germline V lookup: CDR1 MNHEY, CDR2 SVGEGT. CDR3: CASSHQRAGTGRYGYTF. The CDR3 DNA sequence: TGTGCCAGCAGCCACCAGAGGGCCGGGACAGGGCGCTATGGCTACACCTTC.

The J gene is TRBJ1-4, the V gene TRBV5-4; 10 bases fit TRBD1. This CDR3 spans 15 amino acids. Trimming removed 4 bases from V and 8 bases from J; junction bases left unmatched: 8. The germline gives CDR1 SGHNT, CDR2 YYREEE (reference sequence). The CDR3 loop is CASSTDRGPREKLFF. The CDR3 DNA is TGTGCCAGCAGCACCGACAGGGGGCCGAGGGAAAAACTGTTTTTT.

The rearrangement uses TRBV5-4 and TRBJ2-7, with D maybe TRBD1 (6 bases). The germline V and J ends were trimmed by 1 base and 2 bases, with 10 bases remaining between them. Germline V CDR1 and CDR2: SGHNT, YYREEE (reference sequence). The CDR3 is made up of 14 amino acids. In DNA form, the CDR3 reads TGTGCCAGCAGCTTGCAGGGGCCTACCTACGAGCAGTACTTC. As protein: CASSLQGPTYEQYF.

The gene calls are TRBV19 and TRBJ1-1; 11 bases align to TRBD1. The length of the CDR3 is 16 residues. The trim removed 6 bases at V and 1 base at J, leaving 7 bases unmatched. Germline CDR1 LNHDA, CDR2 SQIVND (reference sequence). The CDR3 sequence is CASSLTGTGGNTEAFF. The CDR3, as DNA: TGTGCCAGTAGCCTCACCGGGACAGGGGGGAACACTGAAGCTTTCTTT.

The V and J genes are TRBV10-1 and TRBJ1-5; 12 positions match TRBD1. There are 20 residues in the CDR3. CDR1 WNHNN and CDR2 SYGVQD come from the germline V gene (reference sequence). The ends lost 5 bases at V and 7 bases at J; junction bases unmatched: 21. CDR3: CASSPSTPGQGAFQGQPQHF. CDR3 nucleotide sequence: TGCGCCAGCAGTCCCTCCACCCCGGGACAGGGGGCCTTTCAGGGGCAGCCCCAGCATTTT.

The chain is built from TRBV6-6 and TRBJ1-2; TRBD1 matches 9 bases. CDR1 MNHNY and CDR2 SVGAGI come from the germline V gene (reference sequence). CDR3 size: 16 residues. The junction had 14 bases not matched to a gene; V was cut back by 4 bases and J by 8 bases. CDR3 loop: CASSSPVTGGTEGYTF. The CDR3 DNA reads as TGTGCCAGCAGTTCCCCAGTGACAGGGGGAACGGAAGGCTACACCTTC.

The chain employs TRBV5-5 and TRBJ1-2; D gene unclear. V was clipped by 2 bases and J by 4 bases, with 18 bases between them. The CDR3 totals 16 residues. From germline, CDR1 is SGHKS and CDR2 YYEKEE (reference sequence). The CDR3 region is CASSFVAVPGVYGYTF. The CDR3 bases are TGTGCCAGCAGCTTCGTCGCAGTCCCAGGCGTCTATGGCTACACCTTC. The whole variable domain, filled in from reference TRBV5-5 and TRBJ1-2, reads DAGVTQSPTHLIKTRGQQVTLRCSPISGHKSVSWYQQVLGQGPQFIFQYYEKEERGRGNFPDRFSARQFPNYSSELNVNALLLGDSALYLCASSFVAVPGVYGYTFGSGTRLTVV.

CDR3 in amino acids: CASSFYGLAAPYEQYF. In DNA, the CDR3 is TGTGCCAGCAGCTTCTACGGACTAGCGGCCCCCTACGAGCAGTACTTC. V and J are TRBV7-2 and TRBJ2-7; 10 bases are shared with TRBD2. Germline CDR1 is SGHTA and CDR2 is FQGNSA. The CDR3 runs 16 residues. The V segment lost 3 bases and the J segment 2 bases; nucleotides outside the gene matches: 7.

V usage is TRBV29-1 and J usage is TRBJ1-2; maybe TRBD1 (5 bases). V dropped 5 bases and J dropped 4 bases, with 20 bases sitting between them. The CDR3 is 15 amino acids. The germline CDR1 and CDR2 sequences are SQVTM and ANQGSEA. The CDR3 sequence: CSVSPGTGRGYGYTF. CDR3 bases: TGCAGCGTTTCCCCCGGGACCGGGAGGGGCTATGGCTACACCTTC.

This clone was recorded once. This rearrangement joins TRBV28 to TRBJ1-1; D is undetermined. This CDR3 comprises 14 residues. V lost 3 bases and J 4 bases, leaving 12 bases between the germline ends. Germline CDR1 reads MDHEN; CDR2 reads SYDVKM. This CDR3 is CASSLGGKGTEAFF. The CDR3, as DNA: TGTGCCAGCAGTTTGGGAGGGAAGGGCACTGAAGCTTTCTTT. Together with reference TRBV28 and TRBJ1-1, the CDR3 gives the full variable domain: DVKVTQSSRYLVKRTGEKVFLECVQDMDHENMFWYRQDPGLGLRLIYFSYDVKMKEKGDIPEGYSVSREKKERFSLILESASTNQTSMYLCASSLGGKGTEAFFGQGTRLTVV.